The rows below give T cell receptor beta chains drawn from one sample of a study of T cell changes during pregnancy in multiple sclerosis. Clones were read by immunoSEQ multiplex PCR, and TCRdb kept only the in-frame ones, dropping some. Of about 33,000 clones in the sample, over 80% were seen once. The sequencing input was PBMCs (not recorded whether the cells were cultured). These receptors were collected from a female donor with multiple sclerosis, enrolled in a pregnancy study. Each CDR3 is given without its conserved first and last residue. D genes are given only for firm matches.

D	J	V	CDR3
.	TRBJ1-6	TRBV6-6	ASSRVGYHNSPLH
.	TRBJ1-1	TRBV19	ASSMTVGTEAF
TRBD2	TRBJ2-4	TRBV7-2	ASSLVVGEGGYNIQY
.	TRBJ2-7	TRBV2	ASSPSGALEQY
.	TRBJ1-5	TRBV2	ASGLDGAPQH
.	TRBJ2-5	TRBV5-1	ASSSAPRGNQETQY
.	TRBJ1-2	TRBV5-6	ASSIEGNYGYT
.	TRBJ2-7	TRBV5-6	ASSSEISRDLIAYEQY
.	TRBJ1-3	TRBV19	ASNLRNTIY
.	TRBJ1-3	TRBV7-9	ASSLGYSGNTIY
TRBD2	TRBJ2-7	TRBV18	ASSPVGLAEYEQY
.	TRBJ2-5	TRBV5-1	ASRAWEQETQY
TRBD2	TRBJ2-2	TRBV9	ASSSRLAGGVGELF
.	TRBJ2-7	TRBV7-9	ASSSNRDGLSYEQY
.	TRBJ1-3	TRBV11-2	ASSLDMANRNTIY
.	TRBJ2-4	TRBV5-1	ASKSGLAKNIQY
.	TRBJ1-2	TRBV10-3	AISRVEEDGYT
.	TRBJ1-2	TRBV14	ASSQRTSLSGDNGYT
.	TRBJ2-1	TRBV4-3	ASSQDRRGTYNEQF
.	TRBJ2-1	TRBV5-1	ASSLDGRDGQF
.	TRBJ2-7	TRBV5-5	ASRRVAGLGDEQY
.	TRBJ2-7	TRBV5-8	ASEGGGEQY
.	TRBJ2-1	TRBV28	ASSSYNEQF
TRBD1	TRBJ1-2	TRBV5-1	ASSWTTGTGGYGYT